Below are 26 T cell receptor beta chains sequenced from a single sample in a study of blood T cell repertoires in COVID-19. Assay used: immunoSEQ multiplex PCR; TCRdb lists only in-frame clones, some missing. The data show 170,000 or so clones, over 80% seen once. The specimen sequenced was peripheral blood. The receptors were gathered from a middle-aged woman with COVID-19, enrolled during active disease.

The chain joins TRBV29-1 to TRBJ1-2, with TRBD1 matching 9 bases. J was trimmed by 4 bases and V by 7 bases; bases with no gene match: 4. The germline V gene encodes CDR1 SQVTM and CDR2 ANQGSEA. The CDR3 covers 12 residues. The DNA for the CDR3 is TGCAGCGCCGGACAGGGGCTCTATGGCTACACCTTC. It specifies CSAGQGLYGYTF.

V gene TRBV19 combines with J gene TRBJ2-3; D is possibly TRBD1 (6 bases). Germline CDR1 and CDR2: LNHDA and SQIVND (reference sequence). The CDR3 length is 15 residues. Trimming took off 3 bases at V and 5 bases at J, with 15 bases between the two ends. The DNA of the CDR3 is TGTGCCAGTAGTATCCCAGGGGTAGGAGGAGATACGCAGTATTTT. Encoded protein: CASSIPGVGGDTQYF.

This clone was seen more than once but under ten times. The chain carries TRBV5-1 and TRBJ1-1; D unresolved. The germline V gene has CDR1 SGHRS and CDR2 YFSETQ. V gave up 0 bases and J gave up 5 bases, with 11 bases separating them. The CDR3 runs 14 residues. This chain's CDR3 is CASSLVEASTEAFF. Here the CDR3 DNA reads TGCGCCAGCAGCTTGGTTGAGGCAAGTACTGAAGCTTTCTTT.

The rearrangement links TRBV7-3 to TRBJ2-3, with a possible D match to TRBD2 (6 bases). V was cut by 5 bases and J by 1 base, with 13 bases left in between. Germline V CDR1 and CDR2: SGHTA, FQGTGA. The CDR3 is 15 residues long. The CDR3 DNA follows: TGTGCCAGCAGCCCCCGGGGCGGGGGCACAGATACGCAGTATTTT. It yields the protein CASSPRGGGTDTQYF.

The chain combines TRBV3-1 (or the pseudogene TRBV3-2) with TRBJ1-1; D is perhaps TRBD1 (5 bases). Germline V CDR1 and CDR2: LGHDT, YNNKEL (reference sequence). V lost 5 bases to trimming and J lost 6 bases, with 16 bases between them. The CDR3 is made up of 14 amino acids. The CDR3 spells CASSNRGSRAEAFF. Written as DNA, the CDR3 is TGTGCCAGCAGCAATCGGGGGAGTCGGGCTGAAGCTTTCTTT.

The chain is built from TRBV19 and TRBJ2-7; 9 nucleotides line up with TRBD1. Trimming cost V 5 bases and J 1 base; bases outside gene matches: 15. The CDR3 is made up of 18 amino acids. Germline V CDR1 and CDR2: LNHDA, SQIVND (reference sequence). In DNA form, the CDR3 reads TGTGCCAGTAGTCCGTCCGGGACAGGGAGGCGATTGTCCTACGAGCAGTACTTC. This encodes CASSPSGTGRRLSYEQYF.

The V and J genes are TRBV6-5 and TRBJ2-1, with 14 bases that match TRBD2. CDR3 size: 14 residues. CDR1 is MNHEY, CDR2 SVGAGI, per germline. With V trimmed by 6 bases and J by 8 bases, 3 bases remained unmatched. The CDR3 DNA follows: TGTGCCAGCAGGGGGACTAGCGGGAGCGATGAGCAGTTCTTC. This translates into CASRGTSGSDEQFF.

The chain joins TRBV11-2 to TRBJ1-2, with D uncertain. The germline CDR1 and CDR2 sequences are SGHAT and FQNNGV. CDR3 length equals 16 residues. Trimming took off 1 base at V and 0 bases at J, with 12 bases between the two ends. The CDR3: CASSLGLYGANYGYTF. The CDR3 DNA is TGTGCCAGCAGCTTAGGGCTGTACGGGGCTAACTATGGCTACACCTTC.

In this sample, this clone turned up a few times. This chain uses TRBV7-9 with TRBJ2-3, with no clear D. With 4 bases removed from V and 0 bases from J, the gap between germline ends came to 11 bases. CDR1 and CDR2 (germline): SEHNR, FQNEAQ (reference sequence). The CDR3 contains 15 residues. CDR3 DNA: TGTGCCAGCAGCTCCTGGCAGGCTAGCACAGATACGCAGTATTTT. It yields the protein CASSSWQASTDTQYF.

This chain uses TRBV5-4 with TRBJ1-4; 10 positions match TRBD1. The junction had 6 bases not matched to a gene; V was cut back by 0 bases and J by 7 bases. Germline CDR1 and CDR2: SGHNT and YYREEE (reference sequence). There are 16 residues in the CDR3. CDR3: CASSLVPDRGTEKLFF. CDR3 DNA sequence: TGTGCCAGCAGCTTGGTCCCGGACAGGGGGACTGAAAAACTGTTTTTT.

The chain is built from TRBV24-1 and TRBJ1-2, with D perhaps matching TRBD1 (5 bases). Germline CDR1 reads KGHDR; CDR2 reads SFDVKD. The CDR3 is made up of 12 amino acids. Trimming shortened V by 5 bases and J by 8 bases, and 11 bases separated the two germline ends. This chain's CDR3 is CATSALWGGYTF. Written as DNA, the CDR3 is TGTGCCACCAGTGCCCTCTGGGGCGGCTACACCTTC.

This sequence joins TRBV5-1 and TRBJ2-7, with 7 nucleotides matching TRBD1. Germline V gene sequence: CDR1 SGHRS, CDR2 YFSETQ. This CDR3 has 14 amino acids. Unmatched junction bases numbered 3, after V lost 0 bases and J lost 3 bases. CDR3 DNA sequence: TGCGCCAGCAGCTTGGGTTGGGACAGCTACGAGCAGTACTTC. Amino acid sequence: CASSLGWDSYEQYF.

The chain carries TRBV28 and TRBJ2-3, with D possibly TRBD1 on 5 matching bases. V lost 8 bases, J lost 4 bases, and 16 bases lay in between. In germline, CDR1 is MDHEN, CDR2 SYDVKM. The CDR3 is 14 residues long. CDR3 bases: TGTGCCAGCGTGTTGTCAGGGCCAGCAGATACGCAGTATTTT. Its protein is CASVLSGPADTQYF.

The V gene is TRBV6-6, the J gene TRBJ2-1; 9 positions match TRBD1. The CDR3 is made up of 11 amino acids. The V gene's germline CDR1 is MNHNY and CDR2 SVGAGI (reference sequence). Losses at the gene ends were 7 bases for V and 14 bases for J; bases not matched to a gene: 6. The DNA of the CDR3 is TGTGCCAGCAACCGAAGGACAGGGGAGTTCTTC. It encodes CASNRRTGEFF.

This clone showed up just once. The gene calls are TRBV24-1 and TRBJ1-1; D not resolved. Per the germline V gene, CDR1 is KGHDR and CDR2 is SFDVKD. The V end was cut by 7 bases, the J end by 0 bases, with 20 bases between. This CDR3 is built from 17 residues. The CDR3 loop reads CATRPGKGTPMNTEAFF. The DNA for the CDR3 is TGTGCCACCAGGCCGGGGAAGGGCACACCTATGAACACTGAAGCTTTCTTT.

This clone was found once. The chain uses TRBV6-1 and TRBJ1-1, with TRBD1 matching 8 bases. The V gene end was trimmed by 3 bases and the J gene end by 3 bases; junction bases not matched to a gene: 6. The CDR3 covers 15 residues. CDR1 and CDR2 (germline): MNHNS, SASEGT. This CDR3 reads CASSEAPTGDTEAFF. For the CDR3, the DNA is TGTGCCAGCAGTGAGGCCCCGACAGGGGACACTGAAGCTTTCTTT.

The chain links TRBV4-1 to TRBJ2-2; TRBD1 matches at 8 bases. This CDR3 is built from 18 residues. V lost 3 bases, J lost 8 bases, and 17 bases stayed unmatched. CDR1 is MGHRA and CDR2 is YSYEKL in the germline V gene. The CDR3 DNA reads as TGCGCCAGCAGCCAGGCCACGGACAGGGCCCTTTTAGGTGGGGAGCTGTTTTTT. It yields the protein CASSQATDRALLGGELFF.

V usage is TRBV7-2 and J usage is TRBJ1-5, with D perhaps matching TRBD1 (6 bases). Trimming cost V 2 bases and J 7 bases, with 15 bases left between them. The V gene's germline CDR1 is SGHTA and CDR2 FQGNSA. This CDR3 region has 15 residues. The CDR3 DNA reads TGTGCCAGCAGCTTAACGGCGGGGGGCGACCAGCCCCAGCATTTT. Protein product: CASSLTAGGDQPQHF.

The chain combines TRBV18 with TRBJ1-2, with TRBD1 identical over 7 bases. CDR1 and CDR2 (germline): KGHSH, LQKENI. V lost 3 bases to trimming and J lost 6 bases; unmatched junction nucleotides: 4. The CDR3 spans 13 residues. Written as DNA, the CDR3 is TGTGCCAGCTCACCGACAGGGTTCCATGGCTACACCTTC. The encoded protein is CASSPTGFHGYTF.

The CDR3 DNA sequence: TGCGCCAGCAGCCCAGCGACTTCCGGGACAAGCCTTGCCTTCTATGGCTACACCTTC. Translating it yields CASSPATSGTSLAFYGYTF. The chain carries TRBV4-1 and TRBJ1-2; D is possibly TRBD1 (6 bases). CDR3 size: 19 residues. Per germline, CDR1 MGHRA and CDR2 YSYEKL. V shed 4 bases and J shed 4 bases, with 28 bases lying between them.

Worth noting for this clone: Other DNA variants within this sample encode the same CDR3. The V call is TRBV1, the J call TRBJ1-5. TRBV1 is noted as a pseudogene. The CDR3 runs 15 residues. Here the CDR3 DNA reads TGCACCAGCAGCCGGACGGGAGGTAGCAATCAGCCCCAGCATTTT. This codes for CTSSRTGGSNQPQHF.

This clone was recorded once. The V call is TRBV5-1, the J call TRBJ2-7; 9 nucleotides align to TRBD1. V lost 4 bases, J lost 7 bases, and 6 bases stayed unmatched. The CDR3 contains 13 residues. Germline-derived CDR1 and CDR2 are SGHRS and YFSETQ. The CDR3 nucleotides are TGCGCCAGCAGCCCAGGACAGGGGAAAGAGCAGTACTTC. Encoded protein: CASSPGQGKEQYF. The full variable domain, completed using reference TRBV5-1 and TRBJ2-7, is KAGVTQTPRYLIKTRGQQVTLSCSPISGHRSVSWYQQTPGQGLQFLFEYFSETQRNKGNFPGRFSGRQFSNSRSEMNVSTLELGDSALYLCASSPGQGKEQYFGPGTRLTVT.

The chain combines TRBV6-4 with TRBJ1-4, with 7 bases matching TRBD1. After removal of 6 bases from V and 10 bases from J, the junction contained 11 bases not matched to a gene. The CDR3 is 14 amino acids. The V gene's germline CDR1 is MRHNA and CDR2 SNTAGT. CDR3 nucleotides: TGTGCCAGCAGCTTAAGACCAGGGGGTGGAAAACTGTTTTTT. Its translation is CASSLRPGGGKLFF.

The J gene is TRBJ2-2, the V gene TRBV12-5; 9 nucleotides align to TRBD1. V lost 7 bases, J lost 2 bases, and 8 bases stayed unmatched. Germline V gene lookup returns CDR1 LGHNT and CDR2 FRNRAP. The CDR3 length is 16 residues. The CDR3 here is CASAPDRGDNTGELFF. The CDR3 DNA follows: TGTGCTAGTGCTCCGGACAGGGGCGACAACACCGGGGAGCTGTTTTTT.

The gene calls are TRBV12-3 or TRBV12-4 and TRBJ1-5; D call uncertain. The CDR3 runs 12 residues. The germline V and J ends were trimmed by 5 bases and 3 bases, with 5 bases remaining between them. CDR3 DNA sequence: TGTGCCAGCAGTCTCTTCAATCAGCCCCAGCATTTT. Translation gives CASSLFNQPQHF.

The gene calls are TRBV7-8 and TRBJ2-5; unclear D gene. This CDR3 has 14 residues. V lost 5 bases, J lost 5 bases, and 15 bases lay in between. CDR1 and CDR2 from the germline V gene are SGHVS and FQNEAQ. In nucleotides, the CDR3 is TGTGCCAGCAGCCCGGCGGAGACCCATGAGACCCAGTACTTC. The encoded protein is CASSPAETHETQYF.